The sequence of this T cell receptor beta chain was determined in a study of identical twins. TCRdb ran MiXCR on the 5' RACE reads and lists one entry per CDR3 protein. The data hold roughly 720,000 distinct CDR3 sequences, with about 20% observed a single time. This clonotype has only a few counts. CDR1 is MNHEY and CDR2 is SVGEGT in the germline V gene. The CDR3 extends over 12 amino acids. Trimming removed 7 bases at V and 6 bases at J, with 9 bases between. These records were also assigned to another study, of T cells expressing NK-cell markers. According to that study: Cells sorted as CD3+CD56+NKG2C+, CD3+CD56+NKG2C- and CD3+CD56-NKG2C+ T cells supplied the TCR beta repertoires. The study found these clonotypes also leading the CD3+CD56-NKG2C+ fraction in a few donors. Expanded NKG2C+ T cell clones had unclear HCMV specificity.

Sequenced sample: PBMCs. The chain joins TRBV6-2 or TRBV6-3 to TRBJ2-2; D may be TRBD2 (5 bases). The receptor was derived from a woman between 18 and 30 years old in good health. As DNA, the CDR3 is TGTGCCAGCACCAGTAGCGCCGGGGAGCTGTTTTTT. Residues: CASTSSAGELFF.